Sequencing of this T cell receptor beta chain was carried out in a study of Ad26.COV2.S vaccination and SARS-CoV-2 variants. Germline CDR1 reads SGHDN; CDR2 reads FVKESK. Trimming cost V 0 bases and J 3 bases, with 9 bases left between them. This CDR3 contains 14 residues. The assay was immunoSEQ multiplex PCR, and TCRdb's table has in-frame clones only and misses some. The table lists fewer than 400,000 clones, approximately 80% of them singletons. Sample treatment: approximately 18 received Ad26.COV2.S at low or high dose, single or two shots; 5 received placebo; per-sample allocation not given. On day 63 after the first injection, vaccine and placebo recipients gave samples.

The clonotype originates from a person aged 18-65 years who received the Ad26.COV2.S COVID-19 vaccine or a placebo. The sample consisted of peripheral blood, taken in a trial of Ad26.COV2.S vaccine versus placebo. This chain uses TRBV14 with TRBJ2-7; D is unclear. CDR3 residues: CASSQDHLFYEQYF. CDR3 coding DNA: TGTGCCAGCAGCCAAGATCATCTGTTCTACGAGCAGTACTTC.